This T cell receptor beta chain appears in the sequencing data of a study of shared clonotypes between healthy human individuals. The table came from immunoSEQ multiplex PCR; TCRdb's copy has only in-frame clones and leaves some out. The top ten clones hold over 0.8% of a sample with over 950,000 clones, approximately 80% of them seen once. Germline V lookup: CDR1 MNHEY, CDR2 SMNVEV (reference sequence). Between the trimmed V and J ends, which lost 5 bases and 1 base, there was a span of 14 bases. The CDR3 covers 15 residues. The specimen was memory CD4+ T cells from PBMCs. Subset specified: CD45RA-negative fraction. The receptor comes from a man younger than 35 in good health. Some clones in this sample may be carry-over from other donors' samples. The chain carries TRBV27 and TRBJ1-1; weak D call: TRBD1 (5 bases). The CDR3 reads CASSPRPGTNTEAFF. The CDR3 DNA is TGTGCCAGCAGTCCCCGGCCAGGGACGAACACTGAAGCTTTCTTT.